This T cell receptor beta chain was identified in a study of T cell changes during pregnancy in multiple sclerosis. Only in-frame clones appear in the TCRdb table, and some are missing; sequencing was by immunoSEQ multiplex PCR. The table has 28,000 or so clones, roughly 90% seen once. The CDR3 totals 14 residues. Germline V gene sequence: CDR1 PRHDT, CDR2 FYEKMQ (reference sequence). After removal of 4 bases from V and 4 bases from J, the junction contained 5 bases not matched to a gene. The sequence came from a female donor with multiple sclerosis, enrolled in a pregnancy study. The rearrangement uses TRBV13 and TRBJ1-2; 8 bases match TRBD1. The sequenced sample was CD8+ T cells from peripheral blood mononuclear cells, obtained in the second trimester of pregnancy. The chain's CDR3 is CASSSGQGPYGYTF. The CDR3 DNA follows: TGTGCCAGCAGCTCAGGACAGGGTCCCTATGGCTACACCTTC.